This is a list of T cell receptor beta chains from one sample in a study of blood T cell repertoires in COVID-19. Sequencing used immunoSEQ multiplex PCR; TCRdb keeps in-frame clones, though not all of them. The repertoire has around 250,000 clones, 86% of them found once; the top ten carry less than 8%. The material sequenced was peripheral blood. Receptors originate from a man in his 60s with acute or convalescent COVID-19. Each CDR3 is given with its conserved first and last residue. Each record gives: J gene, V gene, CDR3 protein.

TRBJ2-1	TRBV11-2	CASSWTSGSYNEQFF
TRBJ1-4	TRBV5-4	CASSLAAGGNEKLFF
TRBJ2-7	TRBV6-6	CACSVEGEPRTYEQYF
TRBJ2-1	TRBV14	CASSQGVLEQFF
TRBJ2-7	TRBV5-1	CASSLTGNEQYF
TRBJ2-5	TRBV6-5	CASSYSAQQETQYF
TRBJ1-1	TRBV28	CASSDYRGDEAFF
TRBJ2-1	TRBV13	CASSPVSGRYNEQFF
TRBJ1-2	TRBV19	CASSSTGYGGYTF
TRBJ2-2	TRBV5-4	CASSLLQGASGELFF
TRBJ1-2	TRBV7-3	CASSYTGQTNYGYTF
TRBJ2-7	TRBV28	CASSLVGQSGEQYF
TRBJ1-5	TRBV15	CATSGWTGLQNQPQHF
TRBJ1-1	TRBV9	CASSVGSGGSQGAFF
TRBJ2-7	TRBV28	CASSLSFRGTYEQYF
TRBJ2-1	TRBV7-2	CASSFYRSDEQFF